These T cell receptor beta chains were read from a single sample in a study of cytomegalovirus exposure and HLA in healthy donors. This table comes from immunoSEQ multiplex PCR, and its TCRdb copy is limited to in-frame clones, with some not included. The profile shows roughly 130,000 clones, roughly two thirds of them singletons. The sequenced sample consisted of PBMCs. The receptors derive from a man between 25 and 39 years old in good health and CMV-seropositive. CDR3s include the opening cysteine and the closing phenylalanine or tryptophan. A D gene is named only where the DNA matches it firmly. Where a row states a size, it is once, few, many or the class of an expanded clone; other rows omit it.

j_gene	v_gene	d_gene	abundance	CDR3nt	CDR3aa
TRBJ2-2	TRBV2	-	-	TGTGCCAGCAGCCTACCGAACACCGGGGAGCTGTTTTTT	CASSLPNTGELFF
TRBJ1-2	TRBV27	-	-	TGTGCCAGCAGTTCCCGGGACGGGAGGGACTATGGCTACACCTTC	CASSSRDGRDYGYTF
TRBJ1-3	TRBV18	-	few	TGTGCCAGCTCACCACCGGACAGCTCTGGAAACACCATATATTTT	CASSPPDSSGNTIYF
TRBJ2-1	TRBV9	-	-	TGTGCCAGCGCTCGGGAGCCCACCGGGGACAATGAGCAGTTCTTC	CASAREPTGDNEQFF
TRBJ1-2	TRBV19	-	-	TGTGCCAGTATTGGGGCGAGACACATAAACTATGGCTACACCTTC	CASIGARHINYGYTF
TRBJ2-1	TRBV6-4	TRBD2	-	TGTGCCAGCAGTGGGGCTAGCGGGAGTCTCGATGAGCAGTTCTTC	CASSGASGSLDEQFF
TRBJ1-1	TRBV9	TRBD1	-	TGTGCCAGCAGCTACCGGGACAGGGGATCGAACACTGAAGCTTTCTTT	CASSYRDRGSNTEAFF
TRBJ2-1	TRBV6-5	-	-	TGTGCCAGTAGCGGTACCTACAATGAGCAGTTCTTC	CASSGTYNEQFF
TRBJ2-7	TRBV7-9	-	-	TGTGCCAGCAGCCTAGACATTCCCTACGAGCAGTACTTC	CASSLDIPYEQYF
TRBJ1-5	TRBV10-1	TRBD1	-	TGCGCCAGGCCCCAGGGGGGGACTAGGGCTAGCAATCAGCCCCAGCATTTT	CARPQGGTRASNQPQHF
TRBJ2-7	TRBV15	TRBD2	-	TGTGCCACCAGCCGGAGGACTAGCGGGATCCACGAGCAGTACTTC	CATSRRTSGIHEQYF
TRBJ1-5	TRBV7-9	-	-	TGTGCCAGCAGCCAGGGAGGGGATAAGGAGCCCCAGCATTTT	CASSQGGDKEPQHF
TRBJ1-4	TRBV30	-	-	TGTGCCTGGACGAGTACGGTGCCTGTCCGTAATGAAAAACTGTTTTTT	CAWTSTVPVRNEKLFF
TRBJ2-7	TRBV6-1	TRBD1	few	TGTGCCAGCAGTGAACAGCCCACCGGGACAGCCTCCTACGAGCAGTACTTC	CASSEQPTGTASYEQYF
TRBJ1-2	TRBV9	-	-	TGTGCCAGCAGCGTCCAGGGCAACTATGGCTACACCTTC	CASSVQGNYGYTF
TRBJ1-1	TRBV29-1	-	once	TGCAGCGTTGAAGGCAGGCTGAACACTGAAGCTTTCTTT	CSVEGRLNTEAFF
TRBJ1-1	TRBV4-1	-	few	TGCGCCAGCAGCCAAGATGGAGCAGGGTGGGACACTGAAGCTTTCTTT	CASSQDGAGWDTEAFF
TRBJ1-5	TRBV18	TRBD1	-	TGTGCCAGCTCTCGGGACAGGGGGCGTCATCAGCCCCAGCATTTT	CASSRDRGRHQPQHF
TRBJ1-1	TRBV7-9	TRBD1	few	TGTGCCAGCAGCGGCCGGGACAGGGCTGACACTGAAGCTTTCTTT	CASSGRDRADTEAFF
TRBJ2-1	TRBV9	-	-	TGTGCCAGCAGCGTAGGGGTAGTCGGGGAGCAGTTCTTC	CASSVGVVGEQFF
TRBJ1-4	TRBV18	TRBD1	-	TGTGCCAGCTCACCAACAGGGGGACCATATAATGAAAAACTGTTTTTT	CASSPTGGPYNEKLFF
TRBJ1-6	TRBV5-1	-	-	TGCGCCAGCAATTTCGGGACTACGCATTCACCCCTCCACTTT	CASNFGTTHSPLHF
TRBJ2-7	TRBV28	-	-	TGTGCCAGCACCCTGGGGCTAGGGCACAAGAGAACCTACGAGCAGTACTTC	CASTLGLGHKRTYEQYF
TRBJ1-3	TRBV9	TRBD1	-	TGTGCCAGCAGCGTAGAGTTGGGACAGGTTGGCAACACCATATATTTT	CASSVELGQVGNTIYF
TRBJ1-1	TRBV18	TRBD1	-	TGTGCCAGCTCACCCACGTCCTCAGGGGGCACTGAAGCTTTCTTT	CASSPTSSGGTEAFF
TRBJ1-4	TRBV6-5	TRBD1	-	TGTGCCAGCAGTTACTCCCAGGGGGCAACTAATGAAAAACTGTTTTTT	CASSYSQGATNEKLFF
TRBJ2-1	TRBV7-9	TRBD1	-	TGTGCCAGCAGCTTACGACAGGGTACCAATGAGCAGTTCTTC	CASSLRQGTNEQFF
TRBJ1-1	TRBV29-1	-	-	TGCAGCGTTCGGGACACGAACACTGAAGCTTTCTTT	CSVRDTNTEAFF
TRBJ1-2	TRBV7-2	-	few	TGTGCCAGCAGCTTATCCTTCGGCAGGCAATATGGCTACACCTTC	CASSLSFGRQYGYTF
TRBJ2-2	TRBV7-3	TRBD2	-	TGTGCCAGCAGCGTGACTAGCGGGAGTGTCGCCGGGGAGCTGTTTTTT	CASSVTSGSVAGELFF
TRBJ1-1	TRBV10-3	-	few	TGTGCCATCAGTGAATTTTCGGGGGTCACCAACACTGAAGCTTTCTTT	CAISEFSGVTNTEAFF
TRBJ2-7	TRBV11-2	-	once	TGTGCCAGCAGCTTAGATCGCTACGAGCAGTACTTC	CASSLDRYEQYF
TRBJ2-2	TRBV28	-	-	TGTGCCAGCAGTGGCCCTAGGGGGACAAACACCGGGGAGCTGTTTTTT	CASSGPRGTNTGELFF
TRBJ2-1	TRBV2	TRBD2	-	TGTGCCAGCAGACCGGGACTAGCCGTTCTAGAGCAGTTCTTC	CASRPGLAVLEQFF
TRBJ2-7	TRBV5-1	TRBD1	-	TGCGCCAGCAGGGCGGCCCGTAATTCCAGGGGGGAGCAGTACTTC	CASRAARNSRGEQYF
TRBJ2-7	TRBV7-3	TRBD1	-	TGTGCCAGCAGCTTAATCCGGGACAGGCGATCCTACGAGCAGTACTTC	CASSLIRDRRSYEQYF
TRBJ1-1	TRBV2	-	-	TGTGCCAGCACATTGGACAGCGAGGCTTTCTTT	CASTLDSEAFF
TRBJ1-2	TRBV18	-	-	TGTGCCAGCTCACCTAGTAGGGGTGACGATGGCTACACCTTC	CASSPSRGDDGYTF
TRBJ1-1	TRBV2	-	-	TGTGCCAGCAGTGACGGGCAGGGGATGAACACTGAAGCTTTCTTT	CASSDGQGMNTEAFF
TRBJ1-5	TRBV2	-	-	TGTGCCAGCAGCCAGGGAAGAAGCAATCAGCCCCAGCATTTT	CASSQGRSNQPQHF
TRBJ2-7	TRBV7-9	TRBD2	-	TGTGCCAGCAGCTTAACGGTCCTAGCGGACCACTTCTACGAGCAGTACTTC	CASSLTVLADHFYEQYF
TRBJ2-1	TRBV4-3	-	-	TGCGCCAGCAGCCAAGGACTAGACTCCTACAATGAGCAGTTCTTC	CASSQGLDSYNEQFF
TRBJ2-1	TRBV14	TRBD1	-	TGTGCCAGCAGCCTCCGGGACAGGGGATATAATGAGCAGTTCTTC	CASSLRDRGYNEQFF
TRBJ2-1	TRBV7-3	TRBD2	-	TGTGCCAGCAGCTTAAATAGCGGGAGTTTCGATGAGCAGTTCTTC	CASSLNSGSFDEQFF
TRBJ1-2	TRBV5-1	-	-	TGCGCCAGCAGCGGACAACAGGGTAATGGCTACACCTTC	CASSGQQGNGYTF
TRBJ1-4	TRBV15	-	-	TGTGCCACCAGCAGAGATTGGTACTACGGTAATGAAAAACTGTTTTTT	CATSRDWYYGNEKLFF
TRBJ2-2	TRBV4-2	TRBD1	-	TGTGCCAGCAGCCAAGTCGACAGGGGGCAGGGAGGGGAGCTGTTTTTT	CASSQVDRGQGGELFF
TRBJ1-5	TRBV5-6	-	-	TGTGCCAGCAGCTTGGCCGGGAGGCCCCCTCAGCCCCAGCATTTT	CASSLAGRPPQPQHF
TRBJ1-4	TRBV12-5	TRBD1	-	TGTGCTAGTCGACGACAGACACAGGGGGCAACTAATGAAAAACTGTTTTTT	CASRRQTQGATNEKLFF
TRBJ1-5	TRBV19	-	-	TGTGCCAGTAGTATTAGGACTGGGATCAAACCCCAGCATTTT	CASSIRTGIKPQHF
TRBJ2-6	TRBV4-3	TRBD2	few	TGCGCCAGCAGCCAAGAACAGATCGCGGGAGCATATGGGGCCAACGTCCTGACTTTC	CASSQEQIAGAYGANVLTF
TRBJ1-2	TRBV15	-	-	TGTGCCACCAGCAGTTTCAGGGGAGCAGGCGGCTACACCTTC	CATSSFRGAGGYTF
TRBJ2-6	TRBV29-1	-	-	TGCAGCGTTGAAGACGGGGGACCCTCTGGGGCCAACGTCCTGACTTTC	CSVEDGGPSGANVLTF
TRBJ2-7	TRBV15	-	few	TGTGCCACCAGCAGAGCGGTTGGGCAGGATCACGAGCAGTACTTC	CATSRAVGQDHEQYF
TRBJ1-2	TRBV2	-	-	TGTGCCAGCAGTCCAGGCTTTAACTATGGCTACACCTTC	CASSPGFNYGYTF